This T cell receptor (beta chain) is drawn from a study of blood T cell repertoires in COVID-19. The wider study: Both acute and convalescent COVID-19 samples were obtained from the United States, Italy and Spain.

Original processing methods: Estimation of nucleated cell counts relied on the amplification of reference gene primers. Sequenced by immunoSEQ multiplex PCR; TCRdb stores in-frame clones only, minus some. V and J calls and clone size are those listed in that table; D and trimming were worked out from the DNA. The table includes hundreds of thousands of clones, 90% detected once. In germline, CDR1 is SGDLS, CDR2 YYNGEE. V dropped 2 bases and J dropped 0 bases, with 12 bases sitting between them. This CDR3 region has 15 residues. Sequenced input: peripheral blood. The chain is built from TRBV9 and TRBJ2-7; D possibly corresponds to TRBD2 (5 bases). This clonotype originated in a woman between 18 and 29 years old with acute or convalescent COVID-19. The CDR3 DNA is TGTGCCAGCAGCGTGGGTAGCGTGAGCTCCTACGAGCAGTACTTC. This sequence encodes CASSVGSVSSYEQYF.